This T cell receptor beta chain derives from a study of blood T cell repertoires in COVID-19 (dated by TCRdb to between 2020 and 2021). Broadly, across the study: Collaborator samples came from the United States, Italy and Spain and covered acute and convalescent phases of COVID-19. The material from the prospective study consisted of cDNA or gDNA derived from T cells, B-cell-depleted T cells, or PBMCs. Subjects who had been exposed to COVID-19, were actively infected with it, or had recovered from it provided the deeply sampled blood TCRbeta repertoires that made up the dataset. The repertoires were made available in a free public database intended to serve as a resource for research on the immune response to SARS-CoV-2. The samples were drawn from the first 160 participants of the ongoing ImmuneRACE study and from 950 to 1,500 subjects provided by 6 global collaborators. Sample metadata almost always included a de-identified subject ID, COVID-19 status, age in years and sex. Where available, HLA class I and class II types were obtained from metadata supplied by the sample provider rather than from assay-based typing.

On this clone itself: The specificity of this receptor is unknown. Base quality data are lacking; no much larger clone is found one base away.

Collaborating institutions collected whole blood in K2EDTA tubes following their own protocols. For TCRbeta analysis, collaborators shipped samples as frozen whole blood, isolated PBMCs, or DNA extracted from either of those sample types. TCRbeta CDR3 regions were amplified from genomic DNA using the immunoSEQ Assay, a bias-controlled multiplex PCR. The published analysis was carried out like this. Nucleated cell counts per sample were estimated from amplification of reference gene primers within the assay. To quantify the absolute abundance of each unique TCRbeta CDR3 rearrangement, sequence reads were collapsed and filtered. Productive Simpson clonality was computed per sample as the square root of Simpson's diversity index over productive rearrangements. Here the immuneACCESS table is served through TCRdb, limited to in-frame sequences with V and J called. Missing clones are a known gap in these copies; in checked studies unresolved V genes cover under half, and the rest lacks a known reason. The V and J calls and the clone size are those of that table, but D and trimming were determined from the DNA. Across this sample there are 250,000 to 350,000 clones, with approximately 90% seen only once. The top ten clones comprise around 13% of the sample.

Points the paper makes about the study in general: The quantity of clinical and demographic metadata differed by source and by participant and was supplied without curation.

CDR1 and CDR2 (SGHNT, YYREEE) derive from the germline V gene (reference sequence). V gives up 1 base and J gives up 6 bases, and the segment between their germline ends measures 17 bases. From the cysteine through the phenylalanine, the CDR3 covers 16 amino acids. Here the CDR3 DNA is all that survives: 48 bases in frame from base 1. Material for sequencing was peripheral blood. The V and J segments used are TRBV5-4 and TRBJ2-1; the D gene identity is not certain. This TCR was sampled from a woman aged 60-75 years with acute or convalescent COVID-19. Here is the DNA: TGTGCCAGCAGCTTGCCGGGTTCCGAACCCCGCAATGAGCAGTTCTTC. It translates as CASSLPGSEPRNEQFF.